The 6 T cell receptor beta chains below all came from one sample that was sequenced in a study of blood T cell repertoires in COVID-19. Profiled with immunoSEQ multiplex PCR; TCRdb holds only in-frame clones, not every one. Among about 110,000 clones listed, approximately 82% were seen once. The specimen was peripheral blood. Every receptor here comes from a woman at least 80 years old with acute or convalescent COVID-19.

The J gene is TRBJ1-2, the V gene TRBV19, with D tentatively TRBD1 (5 bases). The CDR3 extends over 14 amino acids. Trimming took off 3 bases at V and 10 bases at J, with 18 bases between the two ends. Germline values: CDR1 LNHDA, CDR2 SQIVND (reference sequence). Here the CDR3 DNA reads TGTGCCAGTAGTATCACACAGGTCCGCACAAACTACACCTTC. Its protein product is CASSITQVRTNYTF. The complete variable domain, with remaining parts taken from reference TRBV19 and TRBJ1-2, reads DGGITQSPKYLFRKEGQNVTLSCEQNLNHDAMYWYRQDPGQGLRLIYYSQIVNDFQKGDIAEGYSVSREKKESFPLTVTSAQKNPTAFYLCASSITQVRTNYTFGSGTRLTVV.

CDR3 DNA: TGTGCCTGGGGTCCCGGTGGGGGGGCCAATGAAAAACTGTTTTTT. Its protein product is CAWGPGGGANEKLFF. J is TRBJ1-4 and V is TRBV30; maybe TRBD1 (6 bases). The length of the CDR3 is 15 residues. Germline V gene data show CDR1 as GTSNPN and CDR2 as SVGIG (reference sequence). The V end lost 5 bases, the J end lost 5 bases, and 18 bases lay between the germline ends.

The chain joins TRBV5-4 to TRBJ1-6; D gene unclear. The CDR3 is made up of 13 amino acids. CDR1 is SGHNT, CDR2 YYREEE, per germline (reference sequence). Trimming took 0 bases from V and 7 from J, leaving 5 bases between them. The CDR3 loop is CASSLDKNSPLHF. CDR3 DNA: TGTGCCAGCAGCTTGGATAAAAATTCACCCCTCCACTTT.

Of note for this clone: This same CDR3 is encoded by further DNA sequences in the sample. This sequence joins TRBV11-2 and TRBJ2-5, with 13 bases that match TRBD2. This CDR3 contains 16 residues. V lost 1 base to trimming and J lost 2 bases; unmatched junction nucleotides: 1. CDR1 SGHAT and CDR2 FQNNGV come from the germline V gene. CDR3 coding DNA: TGTGCCAGCAGCTTAGGACTAGCGGGGGGTCAAGAGACCCAGTACTTC. Its translation: CASSLGLAGGQETQYF.

The DNA of the CDR3 is TGCGCCAGCAGCCAGGATGGGACACCTCAGGGATTACAGCCCCAGCATTTT. Translating it yields CASSQDGTPQGLQPQHF. The genes are TRBV4-1 and TRBJ1-5, with D possibly matching TRBD1 (6 bases). CDR3 length: 17 residues. Looked up from germline, CDR1 is MGHRA and CDR2 is YSYEKL. Trimming removed 3 bases from V and 7 bases from J, with 22 bases in between.

The V and J genes are TRBV24-1 and TRBJ2-5; 10 bases are a match to TRBD2. The CDR3 contains 16 residues. Germline CDR1 KGHDR, CDR2 SFDVKD. Unmatched junction bases numbered 7, after V lost 4 bases and J lost 3 bases. The CDR3 coding sequence is TGTGCCACCAGTGACCCAAGACTAGCGGGCAAAGAGACCCAGTACTTC. This codes for CATSDPRLAGKETQYF.